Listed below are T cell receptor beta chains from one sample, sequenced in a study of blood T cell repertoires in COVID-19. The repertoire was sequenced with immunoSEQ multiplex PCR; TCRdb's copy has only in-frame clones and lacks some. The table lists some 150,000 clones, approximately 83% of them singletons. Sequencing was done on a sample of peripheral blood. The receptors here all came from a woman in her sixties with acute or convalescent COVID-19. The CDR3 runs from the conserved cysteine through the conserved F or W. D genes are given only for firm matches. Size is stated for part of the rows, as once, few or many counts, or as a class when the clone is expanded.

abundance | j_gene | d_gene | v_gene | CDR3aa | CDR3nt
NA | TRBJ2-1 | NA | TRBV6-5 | CASKLSGKEQFF | TGTGCCAGCAAACTCTCAGGGAAGGAGCAGTTCTTC
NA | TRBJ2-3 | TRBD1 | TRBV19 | CASNTGQGLADTQYF | TGTGCCAGTAACACAGGACAGGGGTTAGCAGATACGCAGTATTTT
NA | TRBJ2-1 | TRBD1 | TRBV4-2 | CASSPDRASYNEQFF | TGTGCCAGCAGCCCCGACAGGGCCTCCTACAATGAGCAGTTCTTC
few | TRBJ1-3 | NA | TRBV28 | CASRQTPGSGNTIYF | TGTGCCAGCAGGCAAACTCCAGGCTCTGGAAACACCATATATTTT
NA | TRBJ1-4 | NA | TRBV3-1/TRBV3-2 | CASSHRGNEKLFF | TGTGCCAGCAGCCATCGGGGAAATGAAAAACTGTTTTTT
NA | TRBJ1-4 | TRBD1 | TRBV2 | CASNTQGAANEKLFF | TGTGCCAGCAATACTCAGGGGGCAGCTAATGAAAAACTGTTTTTT
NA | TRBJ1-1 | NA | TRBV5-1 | CASSLGLTGLTEAFF | TGCGCCAGCAGCTTGGGACTAACAGGGCTTACTGAAGCTTTCTTT
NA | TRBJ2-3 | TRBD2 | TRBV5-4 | CASSPGGGRATDTQYF | TGTGCCAGCAGCCCCGGGGGCGGGAGGGCGACAGATACGCAGTATTTT
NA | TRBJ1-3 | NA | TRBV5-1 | CASSSQDTIYF | TGCGCCAGCAGCTCCCAGGACACCATATATTTT
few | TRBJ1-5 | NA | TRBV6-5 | CASSLRFSSNQPQHF | TGTGCCAGCAGCCTCCGTTTCAGTAGCAATCAGCCCCAGCATTTT
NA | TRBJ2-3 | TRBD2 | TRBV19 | CASGTSDTDTQYF | TGTGCCAGCGGGACTAGCGACACAGATACGCAGTATTTT
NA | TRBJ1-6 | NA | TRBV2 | CASGVLGALHF | TGTGCCAGCGGTGTCCTAGGTGCCCTCCACTTT
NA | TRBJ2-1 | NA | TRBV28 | CASTNSGRDNEQFF | TGTGCCAGCACAAATAGCGGACGGGACAATGAGCAGTTCTTC
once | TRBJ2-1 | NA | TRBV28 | CASSSSWRREQFF | TGTGCCAGCAGTTCCTCGTGGAGGCGTGAGCAGTTCTTC
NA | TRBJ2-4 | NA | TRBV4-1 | CASSQAGSGDIQYF | TGCGCCAGCAGCCAAGCAGGGTCGGGAGACATTCAGTACTTC
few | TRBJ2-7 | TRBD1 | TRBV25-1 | CASSPQEGTGKSYEQYF | TGTGCCAGCAGTCCCCAAGAAGGGACAGGGAAATCCTACGAGCAGTACTTC
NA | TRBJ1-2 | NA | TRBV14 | CASSPLGAGNSADYGYTF | TGTGCCAGCAGCCCCCTAGGGGCCGGAAATTCTGCGGACTATGGCTACACCTTC
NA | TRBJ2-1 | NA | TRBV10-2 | CASSATSNEQFF | TGCGCCAGCAGTGCCACTTCCAATGAGCAGTTCTTC
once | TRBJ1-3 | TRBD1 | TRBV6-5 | CASGNRGRGNTIYF | TGTGCCAGCGGAAACAGGGGACGAGGAAACACCATATATTTT
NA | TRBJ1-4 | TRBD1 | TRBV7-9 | CAGRTGPNEKLFF | TGTGCCGGACGGACAGGGCCTAATGAAAAACTGTTTTTT
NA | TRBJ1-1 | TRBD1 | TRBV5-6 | CASRRDREGEAFF | TGTGCCAGCAGACGGGACAGGGAGGGTGAAGCTTTCTTT
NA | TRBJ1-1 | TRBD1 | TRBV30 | CACPQGADGTEAFF | TGTGCCTGCCCCCAGGGGGCAGATGGAACTGAAGCTTTCTTT
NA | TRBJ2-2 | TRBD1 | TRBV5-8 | CASSFRQGSGELFF | TGTGCCAGCAGCTTTCGACAGGGATCCGGGGAGCTGTTTTTT
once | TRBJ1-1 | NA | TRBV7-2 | CASSLVRGSTEAFF | TGTGCCAGCAGCTTGGTCAGGGGTAGCACTGAAGCTTTCTTT
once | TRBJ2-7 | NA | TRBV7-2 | CASSFAPSSYEQYF | TGTGCCAGCAGCTTCGCTCCGAGCTCCTACGAGCAGTACTTC
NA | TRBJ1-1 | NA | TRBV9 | CASSVGTRSNTEAFF | TGTGCCAGCAGCGTAGGGACACGTTCGAACACTGAAGCTTTCTTT
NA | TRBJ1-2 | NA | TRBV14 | CASSLRRGYGYTF | TGTGCCAGCAGCCTCCGGCGGGGGTATGGCTACACCTTC
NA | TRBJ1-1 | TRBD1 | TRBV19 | CASSRDRGTEAFF | TGTGCCAGTAGTCGGGACAGGGGAACTGAAGCTTTCTTT
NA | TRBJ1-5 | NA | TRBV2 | CASSGGNSNQPQHF | TGTGCCAGCAGTGGAGGGAATAGCAATCAGCCCCAGCATTTT
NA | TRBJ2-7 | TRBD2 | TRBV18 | CASSPRASGRIGEGYEQYF | TGTGCCAGCTCACCACGGGCTAGCGGGAGAATCGGAGAAGGCTACGAGCAGTACTTC
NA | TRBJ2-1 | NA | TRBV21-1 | CASSKGAGNEQFF | TGTGCCAGCAGCAAAGGGGCCGGCAATGAGCAGTTCTTC
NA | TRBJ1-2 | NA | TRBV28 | CASSFQTPLATF | TGTGCCAGCAGTTTCCAGACTCCCCTTGCCACCTTC
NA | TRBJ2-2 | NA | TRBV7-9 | CASSFGGTNTGELFF | TGTGCCAGCAGCTTTGGCGGGACGAACACCGGGGAGCTGTTTTTT
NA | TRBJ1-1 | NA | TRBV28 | CASRPLWSAEAFF | TGTGCCAGCAGACCACTGTGGTCGGCTGAAGCTTTCTTT
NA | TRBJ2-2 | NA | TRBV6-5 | CASRFLQQTGELFF | TGTGCCAGCAGATTCTTACAGCAAACCGGGGAGCTGTTTTTT
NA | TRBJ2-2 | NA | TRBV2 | CASSATRGELFF | TGTGCCAGCAGTGCAACTAGGGGGGAGCTGTTTTTT